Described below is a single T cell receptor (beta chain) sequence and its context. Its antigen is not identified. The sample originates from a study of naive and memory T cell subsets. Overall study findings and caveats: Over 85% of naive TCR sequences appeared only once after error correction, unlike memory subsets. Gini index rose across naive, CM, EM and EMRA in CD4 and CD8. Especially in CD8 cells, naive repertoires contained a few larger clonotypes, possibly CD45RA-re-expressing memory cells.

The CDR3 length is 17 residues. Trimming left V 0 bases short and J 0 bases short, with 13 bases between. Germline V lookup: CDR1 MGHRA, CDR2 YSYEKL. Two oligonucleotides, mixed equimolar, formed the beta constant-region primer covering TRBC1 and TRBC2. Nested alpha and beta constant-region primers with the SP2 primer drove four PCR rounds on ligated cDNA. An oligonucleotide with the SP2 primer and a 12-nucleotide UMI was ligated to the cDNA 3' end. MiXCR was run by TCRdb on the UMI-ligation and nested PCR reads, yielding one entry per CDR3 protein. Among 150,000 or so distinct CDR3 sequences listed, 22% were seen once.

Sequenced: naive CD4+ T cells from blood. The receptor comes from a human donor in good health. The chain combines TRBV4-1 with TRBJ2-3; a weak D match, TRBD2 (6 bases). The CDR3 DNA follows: TGCGCCAGCAGCCAAGATGGAGGACTACGAAGCACAGATACGCAGTATTTT. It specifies CASSQDGGLRSTDTQYF.